This T cell receptor beta chain was captured in a study of glioma-infiltrating T cells after dendritic cell vaccination. Study-level information: Patients received three intradermal dendritic cell vaccine injections at biweekly intervals. Study-wide points: Only a small number of patients had complete blood and tumor samples. No direct clonality-survival link was found; a diverse polyclonal response may matter.

As concerns this clone: Its cognate antigen is unknown.

The PCR used 60 V beta and 13 J beta primers. Assay: immunoSEQ multiplex PCR; the TCRdb copy retains only in-frame clones and omits some. The sample has 50,000 to 75,000 clones, about 85% seen once. The CDR3 is 13 amino acids. Trimming removed 5 bases from V and 4 bases from J, with 11 bases in between. Germline CDR1 reads SGHNT; CDR2 reads YENEEA. The time point is: after dendritic cell vaccination, including at tumor progression/relapse. The TCR was taken from a human donor with glioblastoma. The rearrangement joins TRBV11-3 to TRBJ2-5; a weak D match, TRBD2 (6 bases). The input for sequencing was blood, taken after dendritic cell vaccination. CDR3 protein: CASSPKTRETQYF. The CDR3 DNA follows: TGTGCCAGCAGCCCGAAGACTAGAGAGACCCAGTACTTC. Combining the CDR3 with reference TRBV11-3 and TRBJ2-5 gives the whole variable domain EAGVVQSPRYKIIEKKQPVAFWCNPISGHNTLYWYLQNLGQGPELLIRYENEEAVDDSQLPKDRFSAERLKGVDSTLKIQPAELGDSAVYLCASSPKTRETQYFGPGTRLLVL.